These T cell receptor beta chains were read from a single sample in a study of T-cell memory formation after mild COVID-19. TCRdb reprocessed the 5' RACE reads via MiXCR and lists one record per CDR3 protein. The table shows approximately 430,000 distinct CDR3 sequences, with 23% occurring only once. The specimen sequenced was PBMCs or a T cell subset sorted from them (not recorded which). The receptors stem from an adult woman who had mild COVID-19 (a few samples of this study predate the infection). Cell type and time point are not known. The CDR3 runs from the conserved cysteine through the conserved F or W.

len,v_gene,j_gene,CDR3aa
14,TRBV15,TRBJ1-5,CATSWGYSNQPQHF
11,TRBV5-1,TRBJ2-7,CASGEGYEQYF
14,TRBV29-1,TRBJ2-1,CSSDTSGVLNEQFF
14,TRBV7-2,TRBJ2-5,CASSSGQGPETQYF
13,TRBV7-9,TRBJ2-7,CASSLRTGFEQYF
14,TRBV6-5,TRBJ2-6,CASRPSAGANVLTF
13,TRBV12-3/TRBV12-4,TRBJ2-1,CASSYSLSNEQFF
12,TRBV30,TRBJ2-3,CALGWGQDTQYF
16,TRBV24-1,TRBJ2-3,CATSDTSGRGTDTQYF
12,TRBV9,TRBJ2-5,CASSANQETQYF
15,TRBV7-8,TRBJ2-3,CASSLFTTSTDTQYF
13,TRBV7-3,TRBJ1-1,CASSLDMFTEAFF
12,TRBV5-6,TRBJ1-1,CASSLVGHGAFF
12,TRBV11-2,TRBJ2-7,CASSLGTGLQYF
15,TRBV5-1,TRBJ2-3,CASSGGLAGTDTQYF
17,TRBV15,TRBJ2-1,CATSSPAGLAGGDEQFF
13,TRBV10-3,TRBJ2-1,CAISGPSYNEQFF
16,TRBV18,TRBJ2-7,CASSPLLGWDSYEQYF
15,TRBV12-3/TRBV12-4,TRBJ1-5,CASSLTGGGWQPQHF
15,TRBV5-5,TRBJ2-6,CASSLAQGGANVLTF
18,TRBV7-8,TRBJ2-1,CASTYGLAGPLSYNEQFF
16,TRBV5-1,TRBJ2-1,CASSLGGTSEYNEQFF
14,TRBV2,TRBJ2-7,CASSGTGDYYEQYF
17,TRBV2,TRBJ2-7,CASIRGRMGHSSYEQYF
15,TRBV24-1,TRBJ2-7,CATSDAGTGGHEQYF
14,TRBV2,TRBJ2-7,CASSEQGATYEQYF
11,TRBV6-2/TRBV6-3,TRBJ2-1,CASNAYNEQFF
13,TRBV7-6,TRBJ1-2,CASSLRQGNGYTF
14,TRBV27,TRBJ2-4,CASSLRRGVNIQYF
17,TRBV7-9,TRBJ2-3,CASSLGVGLGSTDTQYF
13,TRBV27,TRBJ2-7,CASSLIRGPEQYF
17,TRBV4-1,TRBJ2-3,CASSQGLAGGRTDTQYF
14,TRBV5-1,TRBJ2-7,CASSWAGGPYEQYF
16,TRBV7-2,TRBJ2-4,CASSGGGGLAKNIQYF
15,TRBV20-1,TRBJ2-5,CSARVNSVLPETQYF
16,TRBV7-9,TRBJ1-4,CASSLVATGRDEKLFF
17,TRBV7-8,TRBJ2-1,CASSLRTSGSLYNEQFF
14,TRBV11-2,TRBJ2-2,CASSSSRTMGELFF
14,TRBV20-1,TRBJ1-6,CSALRDTRGSPLHF
14,TRBV10-3,TRBJ2-7,CAISVQESTYEQYF